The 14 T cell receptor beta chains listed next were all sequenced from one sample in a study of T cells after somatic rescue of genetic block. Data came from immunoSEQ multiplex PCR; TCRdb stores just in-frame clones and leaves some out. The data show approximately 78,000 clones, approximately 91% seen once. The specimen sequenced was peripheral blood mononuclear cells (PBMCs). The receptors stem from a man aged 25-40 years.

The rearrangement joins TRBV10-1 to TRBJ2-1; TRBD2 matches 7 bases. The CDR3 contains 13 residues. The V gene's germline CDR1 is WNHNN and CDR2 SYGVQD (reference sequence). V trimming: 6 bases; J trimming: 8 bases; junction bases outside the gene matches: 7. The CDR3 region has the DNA TGCGCCAGCAGGGCTAGCGGTAGGGATGAGCAGTTCTTC. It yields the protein CASRASGRDEQFF.

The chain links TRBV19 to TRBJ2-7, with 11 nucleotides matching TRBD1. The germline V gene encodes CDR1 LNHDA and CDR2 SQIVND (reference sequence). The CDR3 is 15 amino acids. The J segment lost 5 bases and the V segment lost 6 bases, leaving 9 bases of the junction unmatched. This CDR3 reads CASRKEGTGGHEQYF. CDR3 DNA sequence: TGTGCCAGTAGGAAAGAGGGGACAGGGGGGCACGAGCAGTACTTC.

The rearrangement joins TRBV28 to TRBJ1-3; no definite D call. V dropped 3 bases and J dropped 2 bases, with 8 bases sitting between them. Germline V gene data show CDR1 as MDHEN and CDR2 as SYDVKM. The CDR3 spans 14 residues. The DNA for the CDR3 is TGTGCCAGCAGTTTGGGCTACACTGGAAACACCATATATTTT. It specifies CASSLGYTGNTIYF. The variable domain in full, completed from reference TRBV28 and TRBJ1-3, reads DVKVTQSSRYLVKRTGEKVFLECVQDMDHENMFWYRQDPGLGLRLIYFSYDVKMKEKGDIPEGYSVSREKKERFSLILESASTNQTSMYLCASSLGYTGNTIYFGEGSWLTVV.

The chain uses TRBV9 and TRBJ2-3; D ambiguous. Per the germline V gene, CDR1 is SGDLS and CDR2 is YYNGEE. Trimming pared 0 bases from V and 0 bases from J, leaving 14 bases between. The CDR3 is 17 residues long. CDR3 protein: CASSVDRPGGSTDTQYF. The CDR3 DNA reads TGTGCCAGCAGCGTAGACAGACCCGGCGGTAGCACAGATACGCAGTATTTT.

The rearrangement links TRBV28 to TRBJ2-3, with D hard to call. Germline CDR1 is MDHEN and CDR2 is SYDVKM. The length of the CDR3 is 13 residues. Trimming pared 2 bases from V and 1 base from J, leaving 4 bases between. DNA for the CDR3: TGTGCCAGCAGTTTAGGGCGCACAGATACGCAGTATTTT. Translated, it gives CASSLGRTDTQYF.

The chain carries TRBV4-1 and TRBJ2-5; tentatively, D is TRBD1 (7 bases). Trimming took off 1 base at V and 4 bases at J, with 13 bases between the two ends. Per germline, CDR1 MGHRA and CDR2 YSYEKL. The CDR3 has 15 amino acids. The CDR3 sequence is CASSQGQGGRETQYF. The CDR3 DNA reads TGCGCCAGCAGCCAAGGGCAGGGGGGCAGAGAGACCCAGTACTTC.

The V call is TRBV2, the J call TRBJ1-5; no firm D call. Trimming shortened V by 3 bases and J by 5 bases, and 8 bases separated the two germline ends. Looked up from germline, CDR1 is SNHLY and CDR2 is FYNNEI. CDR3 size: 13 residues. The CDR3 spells CASSDGLYQPQHF. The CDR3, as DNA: TGTGCCAGCAGTGATGGGTTGTATCAGCCCCAGCATTTT.

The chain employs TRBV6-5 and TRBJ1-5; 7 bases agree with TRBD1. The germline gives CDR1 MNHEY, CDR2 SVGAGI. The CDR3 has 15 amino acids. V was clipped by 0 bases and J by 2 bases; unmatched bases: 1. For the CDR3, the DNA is TGTGCCAGCAGTTACTCGGGGACAGGCAATCAGCCCCAGCATTTT. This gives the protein CASSYSGTGNQPQHF.

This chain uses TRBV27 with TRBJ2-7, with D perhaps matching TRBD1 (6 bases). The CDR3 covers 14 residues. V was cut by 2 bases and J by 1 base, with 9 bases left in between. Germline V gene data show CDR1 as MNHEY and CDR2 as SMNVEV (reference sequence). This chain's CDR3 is CASSLDTGSYEQYF. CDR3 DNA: TGTGCCAGCAGTTTAGATACAGGGTCCTACGAGCAGTACTTC.

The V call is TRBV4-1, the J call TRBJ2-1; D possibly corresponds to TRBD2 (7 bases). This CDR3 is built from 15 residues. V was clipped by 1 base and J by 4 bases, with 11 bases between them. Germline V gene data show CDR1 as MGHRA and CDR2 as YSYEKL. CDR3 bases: TGCGCCAGCAGCCAAGGGGGGGGCTTTTACAATGAGCAGTTCTTC. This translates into CASSQGGGFYNEQFF.

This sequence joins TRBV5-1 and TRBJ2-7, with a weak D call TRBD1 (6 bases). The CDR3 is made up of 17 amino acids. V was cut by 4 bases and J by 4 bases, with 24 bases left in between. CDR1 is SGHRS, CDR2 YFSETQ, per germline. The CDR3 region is CASSRTPTGTNAYEQYF. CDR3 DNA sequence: TGCGCCAGCAGCAGAACGCCGACAGGAACGAATGCTTACGAGCAGTACTTC.

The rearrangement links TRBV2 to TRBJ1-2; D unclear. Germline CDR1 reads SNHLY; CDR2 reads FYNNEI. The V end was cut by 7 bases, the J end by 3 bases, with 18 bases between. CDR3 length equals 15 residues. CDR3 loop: CASIPSTGIYYGYTF. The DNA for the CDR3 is TGTGCCAGCATTCCAAGTACCGGGATCTACTATGGCTACACCTTC.

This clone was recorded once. In nucleotides, the CDR3 is TGTGCCAGCACCAGGGACAGGGGTCATTACGAGCAGTACTTC. This translates into CASTRDRGHYEQYF. The V gene is TRBV7-2, the J gene TRBJ2-7; 10 bases are shared with TRBD1. The CDR3 sequence is 14 residues long. V lost 7 bases and J lost 4; bases outside the gene matches: 7. Germline values: CDR1 SGHTA, CDR2 FQGNSA.

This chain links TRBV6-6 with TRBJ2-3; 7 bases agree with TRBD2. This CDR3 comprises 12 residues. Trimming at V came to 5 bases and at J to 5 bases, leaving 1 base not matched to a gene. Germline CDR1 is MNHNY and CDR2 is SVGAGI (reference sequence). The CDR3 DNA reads TGTGCCAGCAGTCCGGGGGGAGATACGCAGTATTTT. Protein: CASSPGGDTQYF.